The sequence of this TCR beta chain was determined in a study of blood T cell repertoires in COVID-19. Study details: Samples came from the United States, Italy and Spain, spanning acute and convalescent COVID-19. Nucleic acid was either cDNA or gDNA, and it came from T cells, B-cell-depleted T cells, or PBMCs.

In the original processing: Amplified reference gene primers provided the basis for estimating nucleated cell counts. Assay: immunoSEQ multiplex PCR; the TCRdb copy retains only in-frame clones and omits some. D and trimming were read from the DNA, whereas the V and J calls and clone size are those reported in that table. The table lists over 80,000 clones, approximately 80% of them singletons. This CDR3 has 17 amino acids. Germline trimming cut 4 bases from V and 5 bases from J; bases unmatched to any gene: 9. CDR1 MNHEY and CDR2 SMNVEV come from the germline V gene (reference sequence). The material sequenced was peripheral blood. The receptor's source is a woman between 65 and 79 years old with acute or convalescent COVID-19. The chain carries TRBV27 and TRBJ2-2, with TRBD2 matching 11 bases. The CDR3 reads CASSYLAGGRNTGELFF. The CDR3 DNA reads as TGTGCCAGCAGTTACCTAGCGGGGGGACGAAATACCGGGGAGCTGTTTTTT.